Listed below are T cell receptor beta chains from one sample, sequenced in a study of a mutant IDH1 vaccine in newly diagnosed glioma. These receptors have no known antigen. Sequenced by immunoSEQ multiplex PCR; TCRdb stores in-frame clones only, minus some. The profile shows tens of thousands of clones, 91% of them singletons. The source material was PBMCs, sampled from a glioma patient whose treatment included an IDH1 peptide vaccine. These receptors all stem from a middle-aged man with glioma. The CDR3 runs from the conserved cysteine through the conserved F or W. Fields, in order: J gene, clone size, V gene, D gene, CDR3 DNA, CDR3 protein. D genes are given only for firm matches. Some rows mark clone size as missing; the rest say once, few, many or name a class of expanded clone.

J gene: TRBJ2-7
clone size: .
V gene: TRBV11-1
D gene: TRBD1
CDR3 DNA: TGTGCCAGCAGCTCCGGGACAGGCACCTACGAGCAGTACTTC
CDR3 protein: CASSSGTGTYEQYF

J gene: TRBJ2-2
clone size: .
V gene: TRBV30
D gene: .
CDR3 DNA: TGTGCCTGGACTCTCGGGAGTGGCACCGGGGAGCTGTTTTTT
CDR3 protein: CAWTLGSGTGELFF

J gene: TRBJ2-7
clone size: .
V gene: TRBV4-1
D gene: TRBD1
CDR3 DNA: TGCGCCAGCAGCCAAGGGAGACAGGGCTACGAGCAGTACTTC
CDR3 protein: CASSQGRQGYEQYF

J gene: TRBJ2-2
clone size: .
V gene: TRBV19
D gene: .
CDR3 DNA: TGTGCCAGTAGTCCACCCCCCAGGGCAGGCACCGGGGAGCTGTTTTTT
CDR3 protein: CASSPPPRAGTGELFF

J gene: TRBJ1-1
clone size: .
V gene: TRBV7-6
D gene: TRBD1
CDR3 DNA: TGTGCCAGCAGCTTAGGAGGGTCCAGGGGGCGCGCTGCCCGGGAAGCTTTCTTT
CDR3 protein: CASSLGGSRGRAAREAFF

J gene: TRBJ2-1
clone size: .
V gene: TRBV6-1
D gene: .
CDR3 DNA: TGTGCCAGCAGTGAAGCCCACTCCTACTACAATGAGCAGTTCTTC
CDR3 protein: CASSEAHSYYNEQFF

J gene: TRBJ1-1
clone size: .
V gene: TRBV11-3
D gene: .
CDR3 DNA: TGTGCCAGCAGCGTCCATGGGGGGAGCACTGAAGCTTTCTTT
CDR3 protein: CASSVHGGSTEAFF

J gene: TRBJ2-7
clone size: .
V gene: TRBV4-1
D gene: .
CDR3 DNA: TGCGCCAGCAGCCAAGATGGGTACTTGCCCTACGAGCAGTACTTC
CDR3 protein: CASSQDGYLPYEQYF

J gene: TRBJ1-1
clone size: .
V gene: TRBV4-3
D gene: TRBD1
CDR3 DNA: TGCGCCAGCAGCCTCGGGACAGGGAACACTGAAGCTTTCTTT
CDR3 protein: CASSLGTGNTEAFF

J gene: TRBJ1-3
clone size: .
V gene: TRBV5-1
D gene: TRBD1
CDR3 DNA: TGCGCCAGCAGCTTAGGGACAGCTGGAAACACCATATATTTT
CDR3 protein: CASSLGTAGNTIYF

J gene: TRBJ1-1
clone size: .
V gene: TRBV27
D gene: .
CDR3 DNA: TGTGCCAGCAGTCGCTTTTCGAGGGAAACTGAAGCTTTCTTT
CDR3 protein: CASSRFSRETEAFF

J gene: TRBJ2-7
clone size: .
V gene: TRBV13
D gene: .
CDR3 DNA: TGTGCCAGCAGCCTAACAGATTCCTACGAGCAGTACTTC
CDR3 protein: CASSLTDSYEQYF

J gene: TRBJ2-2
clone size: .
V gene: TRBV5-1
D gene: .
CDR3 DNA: TGCGCCTCCCTTGAGGCCTCAAAGGCCGGGGAGCTGTTTTTT
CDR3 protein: CASLEASKAGELFF

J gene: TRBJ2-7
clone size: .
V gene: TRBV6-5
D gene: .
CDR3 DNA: TGTGCCAGCATTTACGGGTACGAGCAGTACTTC
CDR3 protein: CASIYGYEQYF

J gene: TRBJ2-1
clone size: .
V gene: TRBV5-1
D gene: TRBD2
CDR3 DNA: TGCGCCAGCAGCCTAGCGGAGGTGGGGACCAATGAGCAGTTCTTC
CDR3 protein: CASSLAEVGTNEQFF

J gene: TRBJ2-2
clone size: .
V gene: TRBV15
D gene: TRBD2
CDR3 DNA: TGTGCCACTTCCCAATTTCTAGCGGGGGTTCCGAACACCGGGGAGCTGTTTTTT
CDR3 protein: CATSQFLAGVPNTGELFF

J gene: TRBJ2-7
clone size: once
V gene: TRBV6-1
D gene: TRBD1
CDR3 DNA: TGTGCCAGCAGTCGACAGGGTAGGTCCTACGAGCAGTACTTC
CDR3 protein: CASSRQGRSYEQYF

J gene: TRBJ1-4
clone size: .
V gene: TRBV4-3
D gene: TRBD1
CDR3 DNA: TGCGCCAGCAGCCAAGACAGGGGGGGGGAAAAACTGTTTTTT
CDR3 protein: CASSQDRGGEKLFF

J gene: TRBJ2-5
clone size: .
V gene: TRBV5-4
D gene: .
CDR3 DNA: TGTGCCAGCAGTCCCACGGGTGTGGCGGATACGGAGACCCAGTACTTC
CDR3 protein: CASSPTGVADTETQYF

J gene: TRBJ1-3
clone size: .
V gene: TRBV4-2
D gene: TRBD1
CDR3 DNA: TGTGCCAGCAGCCAAGAACACAGGGGAGGGGGCACCATATATTTT
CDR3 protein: CASSQEHRGGGTIYF

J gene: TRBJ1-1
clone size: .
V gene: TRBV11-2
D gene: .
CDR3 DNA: TGTGCCAGCAGCTTAGAGTTGAACACTGAAGCTTTCTTT
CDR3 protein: CASSLELNTEAFF

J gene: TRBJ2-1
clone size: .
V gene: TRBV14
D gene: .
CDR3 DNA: TGTGCCAGCAGCCTCGGGCCCCGAGCCGGGTTCTTC
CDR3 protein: CASSLGPRAGFF

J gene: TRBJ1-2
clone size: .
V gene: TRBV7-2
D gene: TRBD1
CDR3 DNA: TGTGCCAGCAGCCCTCTTGTCCGGGACAGGTTTATACCTGTCTTC
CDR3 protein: CASSPLVRDRFIPVF

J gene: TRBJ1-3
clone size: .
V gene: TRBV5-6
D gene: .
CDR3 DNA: TGTGCCAGCAACGAAAGGGGATCTGGAAACACCATATATTTT
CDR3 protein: CASNERGSGNTIYF

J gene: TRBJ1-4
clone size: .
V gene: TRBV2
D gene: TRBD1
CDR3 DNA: TGTGCTGAGGGTGGGCCAGGGGGAACCGCTACTGAAAAACTGTTTTTT
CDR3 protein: CAEGGPGGTATEKLFF

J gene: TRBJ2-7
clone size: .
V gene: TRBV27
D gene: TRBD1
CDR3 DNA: TGTGCCAGCAGTTTATGGGGACAGGGGGCGAGTCCATCCCGGGCCAACGAGCAGTACTTC
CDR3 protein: CASSLWGQGASPSRANEQYF

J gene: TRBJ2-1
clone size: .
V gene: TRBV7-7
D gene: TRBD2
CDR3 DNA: TGTGCTAGCAGGAATCTGCCCAGACTAGCGGAGACCTACAATGAGCAGTTCTTC
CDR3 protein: CASRNLPRLAETYNEQFF

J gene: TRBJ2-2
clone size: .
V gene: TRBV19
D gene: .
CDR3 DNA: TGTGCCAGTAGTATAGAGGGGAGATCGAACACCGGGGAGCTGTTTTTT
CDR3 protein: CASSIEGRSNTGELFF

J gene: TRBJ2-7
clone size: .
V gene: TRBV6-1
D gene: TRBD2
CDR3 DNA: TGTGCCAGCCCAGGGAGCAGCGGGATGGGGTACGAGCAGTACTTC
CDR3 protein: CASPGSSGMGYEQYF

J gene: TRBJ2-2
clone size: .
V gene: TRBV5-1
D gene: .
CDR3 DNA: TGCGCCAGCAACACAGTCGGCACAACGAACACCGGGGAGCTGTTTTTT
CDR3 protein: CASNTVGTTNTGELFF

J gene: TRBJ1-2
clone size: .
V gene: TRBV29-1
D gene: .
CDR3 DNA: TGCAGCGGAATCGACCGGGCTAACTATGGCTACACCTTC
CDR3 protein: CSGIDRANYGYTF

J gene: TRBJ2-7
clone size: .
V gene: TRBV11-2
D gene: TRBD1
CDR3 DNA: TGTGCCAGCAGCCAAGCGGGACAGGGCTACTCCTACGAGCAGTACTTC
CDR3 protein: CASSQAGQGYSYEQYF

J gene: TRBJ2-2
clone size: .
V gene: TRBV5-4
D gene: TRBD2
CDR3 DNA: TGTGCCAGCAGCACTACTAGCGGGAGCGTTCCAAGCGGGGAGCTGTTTTTT
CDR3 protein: CASSTTSGSVPSGELFF

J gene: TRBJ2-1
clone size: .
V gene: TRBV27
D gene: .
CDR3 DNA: TGTGCCAGCAGCGAAAGGGCGAACAATGAGCAGTTCTTC
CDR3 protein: CASSERANNEQFF

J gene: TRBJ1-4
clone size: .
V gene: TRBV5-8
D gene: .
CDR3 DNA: TGTGCCAGCAGCAGTCGGGGAGTTAGTGAAAAACTGTTTTTT
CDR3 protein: CASSSRGVSEKLFF

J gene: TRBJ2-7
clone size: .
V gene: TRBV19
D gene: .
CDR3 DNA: TGTGCCAGTAGGACTGACTTTAGCCCCTACGAGCAGTACTTC
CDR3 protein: CASRTDFSPYEQYF

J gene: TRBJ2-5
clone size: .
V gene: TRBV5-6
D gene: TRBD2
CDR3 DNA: TGTGCCAGCAGCATACAATCTAGCGGGAGTTTACAGACCCAGTACTTC
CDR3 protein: CASSIQSSGSLQTQYF

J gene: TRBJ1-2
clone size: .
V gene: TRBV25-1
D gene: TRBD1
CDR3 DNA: TGTGCCAGCAGTGAGCTCCTCGCAGGGGGTGGCTACACCTTC
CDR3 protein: CASSELLAGGGYTF

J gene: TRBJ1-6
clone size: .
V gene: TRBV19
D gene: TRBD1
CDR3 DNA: TGTGCCAGTAGATTGGCCAGGGGGAATTCACCCCTCCACTTT
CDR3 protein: CASRLARGNSPLHF

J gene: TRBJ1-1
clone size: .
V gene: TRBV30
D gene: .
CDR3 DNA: TGTGCCTGGAGTGTACAAGGGAACACTGAAGCTTTCTTT
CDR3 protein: CAWSVQGNTEAFF

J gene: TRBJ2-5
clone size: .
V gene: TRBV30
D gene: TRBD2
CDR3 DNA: TGTGCCTGGAGACTAGCGGGGGGTCAAGAGACCCAGTACTTC
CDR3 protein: CAWRLAGGQETQYF

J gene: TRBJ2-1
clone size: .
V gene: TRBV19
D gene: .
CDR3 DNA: TGTGCCAGTAACAACCAGGCGAGCTCCTACAATGAGCAGTTCTTC
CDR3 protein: CASNNQASSYNEQFF

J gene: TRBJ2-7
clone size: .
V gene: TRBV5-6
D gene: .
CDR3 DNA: TGTGCCAGCAGCTTGTGGGGCCAGACCTCTCCCTACGAGCAGTACTTC
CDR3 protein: CASSLWGQTSPYEQYF

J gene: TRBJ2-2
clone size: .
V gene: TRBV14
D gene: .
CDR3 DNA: TGTGCCAGCAGCCAACTTCGGGGGAACACCGGGGAGCTGTTTTTT
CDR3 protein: CASSQLRGNTGELFF

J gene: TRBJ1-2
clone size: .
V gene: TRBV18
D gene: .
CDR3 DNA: TGTGCCAGCTCGACAACCCTAGGGGGAGGCTATGGCTACACCTTC
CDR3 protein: CASSTTLGGGYGYTF

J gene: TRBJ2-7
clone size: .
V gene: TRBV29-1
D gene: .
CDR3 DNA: TGCAGCGCCATAGCAGTTGGTGACGAGCAGTACTTC
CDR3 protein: CSAIAVGDEQYF

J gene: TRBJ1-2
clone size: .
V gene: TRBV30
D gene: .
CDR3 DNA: TGTGCCTGGAGCTTTACGGACTATGGCTACACCTTC
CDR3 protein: CAWSFTDYGYTF

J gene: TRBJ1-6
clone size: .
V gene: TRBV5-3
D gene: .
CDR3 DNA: TGTGCCAGAAGTGGCGGAGGACTCGTCTATAATTCACCCCTCCACTTT
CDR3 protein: CARSGGGLVYNSPLHF

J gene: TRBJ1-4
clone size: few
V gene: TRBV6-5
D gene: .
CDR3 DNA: TGTGCCAGCAAACCCGGGCTCCGGGAGGGAAAACTGTTTTTT
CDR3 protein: CASKPGLREGKLFF

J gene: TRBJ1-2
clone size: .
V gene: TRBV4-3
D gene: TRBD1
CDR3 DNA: TGCGCCAGCAGCCATGGGACAGCAGGATATGGCTACACCTTC
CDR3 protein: CASSHGTAGYGYTF

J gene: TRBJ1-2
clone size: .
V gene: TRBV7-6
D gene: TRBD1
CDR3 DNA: TGTGCCAGCAGCTGGGGACAGGGCTATGGCTACACCTTC
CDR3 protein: CASSWGQGYGYTF

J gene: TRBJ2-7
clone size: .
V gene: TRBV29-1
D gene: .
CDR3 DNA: TGCACAACTCGGAGGGGCTCCGTAGGGTTGAACGAGCAGTACTTC
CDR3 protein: CTTRRGSVGLNEQYF

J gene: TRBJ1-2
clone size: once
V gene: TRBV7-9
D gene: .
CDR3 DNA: TGTGCCAGCAGCTGGGGCCCAGGATCTAACTATGGCTACACCTTC
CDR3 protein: CASSWGPGSNYGYTF

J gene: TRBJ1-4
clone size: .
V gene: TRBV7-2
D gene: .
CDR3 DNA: TGTGCCAGCAGCCCCTTGAAAGAAAAACTGTTTTTT
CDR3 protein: CASSPLKEKLFF

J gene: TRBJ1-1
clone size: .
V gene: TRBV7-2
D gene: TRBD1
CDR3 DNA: TGTGCCAGCAGCAGGGGGGACAGGGTGGCAATGAACACTGAAGCTTTCTTT
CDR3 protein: CASSRGDRVAMNTEAFF

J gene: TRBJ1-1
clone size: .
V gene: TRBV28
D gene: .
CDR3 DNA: TGTGCCAGCAGGCCATACAGGGAGGTGGGTGAAGCTTTCTTT
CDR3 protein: CASRPYREVGEAFF